This entry lists 16 T cell receptor beta chains sequenced from one sample in a study of T cells in narcolepsy. Data came from immunoSEQ multiplex PCR; TCRdb stores just in-frame clones and leaves some out. Of tens of thousands of clones listed, about 90% were seen once; the top ten hold 0.95% to 1.5%. Sequences were obtained from CD45RA- memory CD4+ T cells from PBMCs. These receptors were taken from a human donor with narcolepsy.

This clone is a singleton in its sample. The chain employs TRBV18 and TRBJ2-5; D not certain. The V end lost 5 bases, the J end lost 4 bases, and 11 bases lay between the germline ends. Germline assignment: CDR1 KGHSH and CDR2 LQKENI. This CDR3 has 13 residues. CDR3 amino acids: CASSVIRGETQYF. The CDR3 nucleotides are TGTGCCAGCTCAGTAATCCGTGGAGAGACCCAGTACTTC.

The rearrangement links TRBV4-3 to TRBJ2-5; D possibly corresponds to TRBD1 (6 bases). CDR3 length equals 15 residues. V lost 2 bases and J lost 1, with 11 bases in between. CDR1 LGHNA and CDR2 YSLEER come from the germline V gene. The CDR3 is CASSQFGQPQETQYF. Here the CDR3 DNA reads TGCGCCAGCAGCCAATTCGGACAGCCCCAAGAGACCCAGTACTTC.

This rearrangement joins TRBV25-1 to TRBJ2-7; 11 bases fit TRBD2. Germline CDR1 reads MGHDK; CDR2 reads SYGVNS. J gave up 4 bases and V 6 bases, and 5 bases lay outside the gene matches. The CDR3 covers 14 residues. CDR3 sequence: CASRGGLAAYEQYF. The CDR3 DNA is TGTGCCAGCAGGGGGGGACTAGCGGCTTACGAGCAGTACTTC.

The rearrangement joins TRBV30 to TRBJ2-2; the D is unclear. The CDR3 is made up of 13 amino acids. The germline V and J ends were trimmed by 2 bases and 4 bases, with 8 bases remaining between them. From germline, CDR1 is GTSNPN and CDR2 SVGIG (reference sequence). CDR3 nucleotides: TGTGCCTGGAGTTATGGAATCACCGGGGAGCTGTTTTTT. As protein: CAWSYGITGELFF.

This clone was seen once. V is TRBV7-6 and J is TRBJ2-2; no clear D. Trimming removed 1 base at V and 8 bases at J, with 11 bases between. This CDR3 has 14 residues. From germline, CDR1 is SGHVS and CDR2 FNYEAQ. Here the CDR3 reads CASSLGQYQGELFF. The CDR3 DNA sequence: TGTGCCAGCAGCTTAGGGCAGTATCAGGGGGAGCTGTTTTTT.

The chain has TRBV4-1 and TRBJ1-2, with TRBD1 as a possible D gene (5 bases). The CDR3 has 13 residues. Germline V CDR1 and CDR2: MGHRA, YSYEKL. V was clipped by 2 bases and J by 8 bases, with 12 bases between them. The CDR3: CASSQQEGYGYTF. The CDR3 bases are TGCGCCAGCAGCCAACAGGAGGGGTACGGCTACACCTTC.

This chain uses TRBV5-6 with TRBJ1-6; 10 bases line up with TRBD1. From germline, CDR1 is SGHDT and CDR2 YYEEEE. This CDR3 comprises 14 residues. V shed 5 bases and J 9 bases; nucleotides not matched to a gene: 5. CDR3 nucleotide sequence: TGTGCCAGCAGAGCGGGACAGGGGAGTTCACCCCTCCACTTT. Translated, it gives CASRAGQGSSPLHF.

The CDR3 DNA sequence: TGCGCCAGCAGTGAGTGGGGAAATAGCAATCAGCCCCAGCATTTT. Translated, it gives CASSEWGNSNQPQHF. The chain joins TRBV10-2 to TRBJ1-5; no clear D gene. Germline V lookup: CDR1 WSHSY, CDR2 SAAADI. The CDR3 is made up of 15 amino acids. The V and J ends lost 1 base and 0 bases respectively, with 7 bases between them.

The chain joins TRBV6-5 to TRBJ1-1, with D possibly being TRBD1 (6 bases). CDR1 and CDR2 (germline): MNHEY, SVGAGI. The V end was cut by 5 bases, the J end by 11 bases, with 15 bases between. This CDR3 spans 12 amino acids. CDR3 sequence reads: CASSRPQGGAFF. CDR3 coding DNA: TGTGCCAGCAGTCGACCACAGGGAGGGGCTTTCTTT.

This sequence joins TRBV7-8 and TRBJ1-1, with D possibly matching TRBD1 (6 bases). Germline V lookup: CDR1 SGHVS, CDR2 FQNEAQ. This CDR3 region has 15 residues. Trimming removed 5 bases from V and 8 bases from J, with 21 bases in between. The chain's CDR3 is CASSAQGTRGLEAFF. For the CDR3, the DNA is TGTGCCAGCAGCGCCCAGGGGACGCGCGGCCTAGAAGCTTTCTTT.

This rearrangement joins TRBV18 to TRBJ2-2, with 8 bases identical to TRBD2. The V gene's germline CDR1 is KGHSH and CDR2 LQKENI. The CDR3 extends over 18 amino acids. Trimming cost V 3 bases and J 5 bases; bases outside gene matches: 14. CDR3: CASSPNLTIAGFTGELFF. In DNA, the CDR3 is TGTGCCAGCTCACCGAACTTGACTATAGCGGGATTTACCGGGGAGCTGTTTTTT.

V is TRBV28 and J is TRBJ2-1, with 7 bases matching TRBD1. Trimming took 4 bases from V and 4 from J; bases not matched to a gene: 7. This CDR3 has 15 amino acids. CDR1 is MDHEN and CDR2 is SYDVKM in the germline V gene. The CDR3 reads CASSYWGQTYNEQFF. The CDR3 DNA is TGTGCCAGCAGTTACTGGGGACAGACGTACAATGAGCAGTTCTTC.

This sequence joins TRBV19 and TRBJ1-1, with D perhaps matching TRBD1 (5 bases). The CDR3 is 17 amino acids. With 7 bases removed from V and 6 bases from J, the gap between germline ends came to 27 bases. Germline V CDR1 and CDR2: LNHDA, SQIVND (reference sequence). The CDR3 reads CASIPSGLLKGYAEAFF. DNA of the CDR3: TGTGCCAGTATCCCGTCGGGGCTCCTTAAAGGATACGCTGAAGCTTTCTTT.

This chain connects TRBV14 to TRBJ1-6, with TRBD1 matching 7 bases. Germline trimming cut 1 base from V and 9 bases from J; bases unmatched to any gene: 6. Germline V gene sequence: CDR1 SGHDN, CDR2 FVKESK. The CDR3 is 15 amino acids. For the CDR3, the DNA is TGTGCCAGCAGCCAAGGCAGGGGGTATTTTTCACCCCTCCACTTT. Translated, it gives CASSQGRGYFSPLHF. Variable domain in full (rest from reference TRBV14 and TRBJ1-6): EAGVTQFPSHSVIEKGQTVTLRCDPISGHDNLYWYRRVMGKEIKFLLHFVKESKQDESGMPNNRFLAERTGGTYSTLKVQPAELEDSGVYFCASSQGRGYFSPLHFGNGTRLTVT.

V usage is TRBV5-1 and J usage is TRBJ2-2; D is ambiguous. This CDR3 contains 13 residues. Trimming took off 0 bases at V and 5 bases at J, with 5 bases between the two ends. CDR1 SGHRS and CDR2 YFSETQ come from the germline V gene. The CDR3 reads CASSLESTGELFF. CDR3 nucleotide sequence: TGCGCCAGCAGCTTGGAGAGTACCGGGGAGCTGTTTTTT.

The chain uses TRBV28 and TRBJ2-7, with unresolved D. Trimming took off 7 bases at V and 2 bases at J, with 12 bases between the two ends. The CDR3 runs 13 residues. The germline gives CDR1 MDHEN, CDR2 SYDVKM. In nucleotides, the CDR3 is TGTGCCAGCACCCCCTCAGCTACCTACGAGCAGTACTTC. Protein sequence: CASTPSATYEQYF.